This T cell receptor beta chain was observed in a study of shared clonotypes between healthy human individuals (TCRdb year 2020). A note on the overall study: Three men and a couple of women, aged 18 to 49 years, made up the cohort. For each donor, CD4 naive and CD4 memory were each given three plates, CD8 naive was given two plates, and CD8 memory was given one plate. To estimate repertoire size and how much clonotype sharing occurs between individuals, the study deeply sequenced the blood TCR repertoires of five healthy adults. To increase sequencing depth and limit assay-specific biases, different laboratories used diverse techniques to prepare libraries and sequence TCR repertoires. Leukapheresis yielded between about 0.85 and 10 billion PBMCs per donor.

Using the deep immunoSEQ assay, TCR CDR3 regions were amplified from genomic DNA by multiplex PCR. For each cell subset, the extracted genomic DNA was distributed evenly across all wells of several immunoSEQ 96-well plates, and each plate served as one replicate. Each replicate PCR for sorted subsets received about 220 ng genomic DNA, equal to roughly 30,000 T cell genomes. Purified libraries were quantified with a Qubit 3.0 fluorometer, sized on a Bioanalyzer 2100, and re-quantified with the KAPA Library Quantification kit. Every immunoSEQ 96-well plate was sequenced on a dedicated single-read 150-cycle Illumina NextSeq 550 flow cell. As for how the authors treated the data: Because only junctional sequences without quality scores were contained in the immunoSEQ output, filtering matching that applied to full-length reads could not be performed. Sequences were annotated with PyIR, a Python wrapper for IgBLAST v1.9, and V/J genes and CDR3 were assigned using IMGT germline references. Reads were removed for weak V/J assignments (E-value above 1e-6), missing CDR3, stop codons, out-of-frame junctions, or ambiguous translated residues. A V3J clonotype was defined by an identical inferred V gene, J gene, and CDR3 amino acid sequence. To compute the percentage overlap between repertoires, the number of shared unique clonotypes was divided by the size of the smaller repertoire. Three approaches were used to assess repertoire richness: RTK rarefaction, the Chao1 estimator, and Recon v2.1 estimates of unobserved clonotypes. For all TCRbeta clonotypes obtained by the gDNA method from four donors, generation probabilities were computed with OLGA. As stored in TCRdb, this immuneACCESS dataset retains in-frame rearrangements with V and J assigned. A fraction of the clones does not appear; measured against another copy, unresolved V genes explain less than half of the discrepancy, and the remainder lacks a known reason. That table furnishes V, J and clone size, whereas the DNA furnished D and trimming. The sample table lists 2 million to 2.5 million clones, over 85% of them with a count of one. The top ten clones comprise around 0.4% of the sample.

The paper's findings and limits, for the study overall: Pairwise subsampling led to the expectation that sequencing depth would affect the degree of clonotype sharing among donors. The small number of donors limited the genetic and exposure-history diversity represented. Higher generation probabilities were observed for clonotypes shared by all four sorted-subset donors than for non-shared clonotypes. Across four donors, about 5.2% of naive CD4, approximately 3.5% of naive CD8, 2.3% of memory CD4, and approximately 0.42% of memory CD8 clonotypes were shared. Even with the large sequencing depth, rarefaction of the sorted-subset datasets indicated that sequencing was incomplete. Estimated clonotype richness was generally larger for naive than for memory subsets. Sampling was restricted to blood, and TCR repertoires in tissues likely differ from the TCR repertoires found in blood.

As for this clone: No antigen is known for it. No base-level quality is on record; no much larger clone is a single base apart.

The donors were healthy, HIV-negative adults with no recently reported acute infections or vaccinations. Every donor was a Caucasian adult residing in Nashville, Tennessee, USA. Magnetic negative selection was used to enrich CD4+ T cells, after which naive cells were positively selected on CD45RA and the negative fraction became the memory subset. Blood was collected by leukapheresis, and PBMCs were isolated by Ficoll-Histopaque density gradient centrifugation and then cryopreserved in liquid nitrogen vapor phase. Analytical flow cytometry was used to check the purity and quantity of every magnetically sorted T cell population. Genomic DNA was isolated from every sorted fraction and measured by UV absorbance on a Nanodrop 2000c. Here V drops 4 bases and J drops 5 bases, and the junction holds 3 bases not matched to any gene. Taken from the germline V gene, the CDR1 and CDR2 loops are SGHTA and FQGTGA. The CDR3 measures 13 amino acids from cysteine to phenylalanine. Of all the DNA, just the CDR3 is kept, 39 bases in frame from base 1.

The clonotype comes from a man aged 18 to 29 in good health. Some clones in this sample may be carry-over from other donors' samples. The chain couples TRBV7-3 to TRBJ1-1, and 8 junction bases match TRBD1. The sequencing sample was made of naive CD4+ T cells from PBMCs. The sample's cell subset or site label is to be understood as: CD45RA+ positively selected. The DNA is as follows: TGTGCCAGCAGCTCCAGGGGGCCAACTGAAGCTTTCTTT. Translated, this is CASSSRGPTEAFF.